The clone carrying this T cell receptor (beta chain) was observed many times. Its antigen remains unknown. These data are taken from a study of T-cell reconstitution after alpha-beta-depleted transplantation in children. Study-wide findings and caveats: Reported findings indicate that, about two months after transplant, alpha-beta T cells came from several hundred expanded clones, which were derived from non-depleted graft cells. T-cell counts and diversity at one year following transplant were attributed mainly to newly produced T cells. Several patients had high TCRbeta diversity at day 60; it came from surviving recipient T cells and thymic progenitors.

Trimming shortened V by 2 bases and J by 7 bases, and 11 bases separated the two germline ends. There are 14 residues in the CDR3. Unique molecular identifiers were built into the TCRbeta library. TCRdb fed the PCR reads into MiXCR, producing one record per CDR3 protein. The sample shows about 70,000 distinct CDR3 sequences, roughly a tenth of them seen only once. The chain is built from TRBV12-3 or TRBV12-4 and TRBJ1-4, with D possibly TRBD1 on 5 matching bases. The source material was PBMCs, sampled before TCRalphabeta/CD19-depleted stem cell transplant. The source of this sequence is a boy younger than 18 with acute myeloid leukemia, due to receive a stem cell transplant. CDR3 DNA: TGTGCCAGCAGTTTAAAGGGGAGGGGTGAAAAACTGTTTTTT. Encoded protein: CASSLKGRGEKLFF.